Listed below are T cell receptor beta chains from one sample, sequenced in a study of blood T cell repertoires in COVID-19. Using immunoSEQ multiplex PCR, the repertoire was profiled, and TCRdb retains in-frame clones only, with some absent. Here the sample spans 90,000 to 100,000 clones, roughly 88% being singletons. Source material: peripheral blood. Receptors were obtained from a human donor in a cohort sampled during active COVID-19. Both conserved end residues are trimmed from each CDR3. Fields, in order: CDR3 length, D gene, J gene, V gene, CDR3 protein. A D gene is named only where the DNA matches it firmly.

cdr3_length: 13; d_call: .; j_call: TRBJ2-5; v_call: TRBV4-1; cdr3_aa: ASSHKRGSGETQY
cdr3_length: 12; d_call: .; j_call: TRBJ2-5; v_call: TRBV6-5; cdr3_aa: ASSYSETQETQY
cdr3_length: 13; d_call: .; j_call: TRBJ2-1; v_call: TRBV4-3; cdr3_aa: ASSHGTGGYNEQF
cdr3_length: 13; d_call: TRBD1; j_call: TRBJ1-4; v_call: TRBV7-2; cdr3_aa: ASSLGDRAEEKLF
cdr3_length: 13; d_call: .; j_call: TRBJ2-7; v_call: TRBV19; cdr3_aa: ASSIVGKGAYEQY
cdr3_length: 15; d_call: TRBD1; j_call: TRBJ1-5; v_call: TRBV6-1; cdr3_aa: ASSGNSDRVGDQPQH
cdr3_length: 12; d_call: TRBD1; j_call: TRBJ2-7; v_call: TRBV9; cdr3_aa: ASSEGQNPYEQY
cdr3_length: 12; d_call: .; j_call: TRBJ1-1; v_call: TRBV2; cdr3_aa: ASSVRGGYTEAF
cdr3_length: 12; d_call: .; j_call: TRBJ1-1; v_call: TRBV9; cdr3_aa: ASSPKPTQHEAF
cdr3_length: 17; d_call: TRBD1; j_call: TRBJ1-5; v_call: TRBV7-3; cdr3_aa: ASSLRFSDRVSPNQPQH
cdr3_length: 13; d_call: TRBD2; j_call: TRBJ2-7; v_call: TRBV28; cdr3_aa: ASIRPWAGAYEQY
cdr3_length: 13; d_call: TRBD2; j_call: TRBJ2-5; v_call: TRBV19; cdr3_aa: ASSSSFSPGGTQY
cdr3_length: 10; d_call: TRBD1; j_call: TRBJ1-2; v_call: TRBV30; cdr3_aa: AWSVLGQSWT
cdr3_length: 13; d_call: .; j_call: TRBJ2-1; v_call: TRBV5-1; cdr3_aa: ASSLTTGTYNEQF
cdr3_length: 12; d_call: .; j_call: TRBJ1-1; v_call: TRBV18; cdr3_aa: ASSQGVGNTEAF
cdr3_length: 15; d_call: TRBD2; j_call: TRBJ2-5; v_call: TRBV7-2; cdr3_aa: ASSLVAGGLAEETQY
cdr3_length: 11; d_call: .; j_call: TRBJ1-1; v_call: TRBV28; cdr3_aa: ASRGAGGTEAF
cdr3_length: 14; d_call: TRBD1; j_call: TRBJ1-1; v_call: TRBV28; cdr3_aa: ASTPLRTGKFTEAF
cdr3_length: 11; d_call: TRBD1; j_call: TRBJ1-2; v_call: TRBV9; cdr3_aa: ASSGTGGYGYT
cdr3_length: 14; d_call: TRBD1; j_call: TRBJ2-3; v_call: TRBV4-2; cdr3_aa: ASSQGGTGAVDTQY
cdr3_length: 13; d_call: .; j_call: TRBJ1-6; v_call: TRBV10-3; cdr3_aa: AISETGAHNSPLH
cdr3_length: 13; d_call: .; j_call: TRBJ2-2; v_call: TRBV11-2; cdr3_aa: ASSPISTRAGELF
cdr3_length: 12; d_call: .; j_call: TRBJ1-5; v_call: TRBV6-5; cdr3_aa: ASSNPGVAQPQH
cdr3_length: 14; d_call: .; j_call: TRBJ2-6; v_call: TRBV19; cdr3_aa: ASSIEGASGANVLT
cdr3_length: 16; d_call: TRBD1; j_call: TRBJ2-7; v_call: TRBV27; cdr3_aa: ASSLWGRQGRSSYEQY
cdr3_length: 14; d_call: TRBD2; j_call: TRBJ2-5; v_call: TRBV9; cdr3_aa: ASSVLGGGRQETQY
cdr3_length: 12; d_call: .; j_call: TRBJ1-5; v_call: TRBV29-1; cdr3_aa: SVGGGRSNQPQH
cdr3_length: 14; d_call: TRBD1; j_call: TRBJ2-7; v_call: TRBV28; cdr3_aa: ASTSYLQGSTYEQY
cdr3_length: 12; d_call: .; j_call: TRBJ2-1; v_call: TRBV5-3; cdr3_aa: ARSFCPTYNEQF
cdr3_length: 16; d_call: TRBD2; j_call: TRBJ2-5; v_call: TRBV18; cdr3_aa: ASSPPTTKTSGEETQY
cdr3_length: 13; d_call: .; j_call: TRBJ2-3; v_call: TRBV11-2; cdr3_aa: ASSTGTWGTDTQY
cdr3_length: 14; d_call: TRBD2; j_call: TRBJ2-5; v_call: TRBV13; cdr3_aa: ASSLEGGRDQETQY